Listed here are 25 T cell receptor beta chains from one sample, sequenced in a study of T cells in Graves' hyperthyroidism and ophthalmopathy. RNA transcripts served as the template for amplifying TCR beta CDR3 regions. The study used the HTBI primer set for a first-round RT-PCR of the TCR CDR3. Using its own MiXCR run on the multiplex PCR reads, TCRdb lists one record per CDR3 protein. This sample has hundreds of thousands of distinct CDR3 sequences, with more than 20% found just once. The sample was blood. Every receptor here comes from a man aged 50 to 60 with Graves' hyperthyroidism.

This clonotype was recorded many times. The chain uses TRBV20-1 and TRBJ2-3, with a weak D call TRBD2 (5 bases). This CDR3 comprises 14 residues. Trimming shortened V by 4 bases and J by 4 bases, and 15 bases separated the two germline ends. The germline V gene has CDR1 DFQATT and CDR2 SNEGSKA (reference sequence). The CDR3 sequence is CSATRHGVADTQYF. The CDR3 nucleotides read TGCAGTGCTACCCGACACGGGGTAGCAGATACGCAGTATTTT.

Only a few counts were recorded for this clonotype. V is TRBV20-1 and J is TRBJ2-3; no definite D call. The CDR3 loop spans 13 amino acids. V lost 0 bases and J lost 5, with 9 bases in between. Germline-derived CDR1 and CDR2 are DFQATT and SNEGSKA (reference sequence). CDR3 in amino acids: CSARDPGVDTQYF. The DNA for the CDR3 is TGCAGTGCTAGAGACCCTGGGGTAGATACGCAGTATTTT.

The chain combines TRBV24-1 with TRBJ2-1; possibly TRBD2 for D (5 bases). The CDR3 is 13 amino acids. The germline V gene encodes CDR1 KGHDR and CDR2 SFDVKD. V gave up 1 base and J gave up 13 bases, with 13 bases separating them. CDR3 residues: CATSDLAATPQFF. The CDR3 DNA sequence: TGTGCCACCAGTGATTTAGCGGCCACGCCCCAGTTCTTC.

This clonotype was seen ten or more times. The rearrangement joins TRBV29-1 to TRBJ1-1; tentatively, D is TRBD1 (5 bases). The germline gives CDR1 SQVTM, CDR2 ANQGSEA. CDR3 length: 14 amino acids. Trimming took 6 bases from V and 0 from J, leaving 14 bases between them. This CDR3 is CSVLPEGLNTEAFF. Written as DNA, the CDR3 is TGCAGCGTGCTCCCGGAGGGGTTGAACACTGAAGCTTTCTTT.

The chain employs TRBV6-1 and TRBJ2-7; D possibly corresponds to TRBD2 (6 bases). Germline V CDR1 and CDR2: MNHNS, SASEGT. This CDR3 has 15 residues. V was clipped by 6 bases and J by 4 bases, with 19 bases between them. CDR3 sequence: CASRPVGLEGYEQYF. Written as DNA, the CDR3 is TGTGCCAGCAGGCCCGTCGGGCTGGAGGGATACGAGCAGTACTTC.

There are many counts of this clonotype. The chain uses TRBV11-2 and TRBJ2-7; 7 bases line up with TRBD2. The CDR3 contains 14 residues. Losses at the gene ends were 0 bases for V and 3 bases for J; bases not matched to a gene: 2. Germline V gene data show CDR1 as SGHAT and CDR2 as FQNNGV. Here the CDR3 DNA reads TGTGCCAGCAGCTTAGATCCGGGAGGCTACGAGCAGTACTTC. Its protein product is CASSLDPGGYEQYF.

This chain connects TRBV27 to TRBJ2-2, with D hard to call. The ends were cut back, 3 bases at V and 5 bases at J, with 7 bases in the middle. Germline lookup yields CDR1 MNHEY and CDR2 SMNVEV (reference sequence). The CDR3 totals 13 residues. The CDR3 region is CASSLTQTGELFF. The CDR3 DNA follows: TGTGCCAGCAGTTTGACCCAGACCGGGGAGCTGTTTTTT.

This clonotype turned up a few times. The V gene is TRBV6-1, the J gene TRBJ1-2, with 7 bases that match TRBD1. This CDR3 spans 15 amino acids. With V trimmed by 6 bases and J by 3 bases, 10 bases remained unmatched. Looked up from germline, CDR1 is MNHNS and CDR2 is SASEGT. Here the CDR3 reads CASRATVRGDYGYTF. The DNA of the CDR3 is TGTGCCAGCAGAGCTACTGTCAGGGGGGACTATGGCTACACCTTC.

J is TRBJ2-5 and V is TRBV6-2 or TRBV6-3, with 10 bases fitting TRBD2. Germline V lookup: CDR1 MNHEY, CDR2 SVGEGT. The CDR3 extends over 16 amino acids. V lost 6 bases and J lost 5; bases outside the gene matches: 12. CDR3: CASRWTSGTTWETQYF. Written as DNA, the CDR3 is TGTGCCAGCAGATGGACTAGCGGAACTACGTGGGAGACCCAGTACTTC.

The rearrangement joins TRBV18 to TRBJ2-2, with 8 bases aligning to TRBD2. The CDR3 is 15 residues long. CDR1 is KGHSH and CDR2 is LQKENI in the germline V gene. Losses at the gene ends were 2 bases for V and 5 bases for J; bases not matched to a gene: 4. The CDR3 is CASSPKAGATGELFF. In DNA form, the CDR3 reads TGTGCCAGCTCACCAAAAGCGGGAGCGACCGGGGAGCTGTTTTTT.

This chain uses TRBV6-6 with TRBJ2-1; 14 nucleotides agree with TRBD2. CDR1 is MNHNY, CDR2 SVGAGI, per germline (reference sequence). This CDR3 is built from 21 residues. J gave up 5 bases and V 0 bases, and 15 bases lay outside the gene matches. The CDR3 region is CASSYSMTSGRASTANNEQFF. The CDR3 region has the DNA TGTGCCAGCAGTTACTCGATGACTAGCGGGAGGGCCTCCACGGCCAACAATGAGCAGTTCTTC.

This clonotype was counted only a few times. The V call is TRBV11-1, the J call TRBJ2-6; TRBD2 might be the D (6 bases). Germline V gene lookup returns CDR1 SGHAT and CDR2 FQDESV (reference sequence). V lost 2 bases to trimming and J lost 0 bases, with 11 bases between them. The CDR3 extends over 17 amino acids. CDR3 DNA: TGTGCCAGCAGCTTAAGGAGGGGCGCCTCTGGGGCCAACGTCCTGACTTTC. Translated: CASSLRRGASGANVLTF.

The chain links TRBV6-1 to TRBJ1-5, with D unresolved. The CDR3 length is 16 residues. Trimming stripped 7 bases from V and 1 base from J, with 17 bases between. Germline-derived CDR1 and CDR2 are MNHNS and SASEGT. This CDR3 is CASNVLGGVSNQPQHF. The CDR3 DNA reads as TGTGCCAGCAATGTTCTTGGCGGGGTGAGCAATCAGCCCCAGCATTTT.

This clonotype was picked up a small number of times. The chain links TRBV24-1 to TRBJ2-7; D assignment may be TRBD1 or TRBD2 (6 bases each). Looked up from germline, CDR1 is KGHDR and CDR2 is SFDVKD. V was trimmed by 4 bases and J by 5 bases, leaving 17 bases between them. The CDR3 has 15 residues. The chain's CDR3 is CATSERGGRSHEQYF. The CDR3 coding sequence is TGTGCCACCAGTGAGCGAGGGGGGAGATCACACGAGCAGTACTTC.

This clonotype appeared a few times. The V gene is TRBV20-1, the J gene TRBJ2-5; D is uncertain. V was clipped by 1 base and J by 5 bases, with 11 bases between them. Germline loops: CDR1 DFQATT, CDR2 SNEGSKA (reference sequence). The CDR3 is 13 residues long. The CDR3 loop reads CSARGVLGETQYF. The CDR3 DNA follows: TGCAGTGCTAGAGGGGTCCTGGGGGAGACCCAGTACTTC.

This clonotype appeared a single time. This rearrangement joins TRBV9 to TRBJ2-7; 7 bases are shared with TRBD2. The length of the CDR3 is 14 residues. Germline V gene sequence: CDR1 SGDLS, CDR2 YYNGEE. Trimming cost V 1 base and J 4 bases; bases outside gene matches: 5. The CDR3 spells CASSVYWGGYEQYF. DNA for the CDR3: TGTGCCAGCAGCGTATATTGGGGGGGATACGAGCAGTACTTC.

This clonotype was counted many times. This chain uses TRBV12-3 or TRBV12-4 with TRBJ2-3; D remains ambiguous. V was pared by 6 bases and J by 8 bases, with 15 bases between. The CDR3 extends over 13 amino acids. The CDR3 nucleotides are TGTGCCAGCAGCCAACCCAGAGGTTCTACGCAGTATTTT. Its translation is CASSQPRGSTQYF.

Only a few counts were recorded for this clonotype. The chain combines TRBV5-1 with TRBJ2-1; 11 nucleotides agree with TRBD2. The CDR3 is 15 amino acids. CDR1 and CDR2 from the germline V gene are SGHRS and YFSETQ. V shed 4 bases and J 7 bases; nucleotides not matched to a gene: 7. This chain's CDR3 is CASSLGLAERNEQFF. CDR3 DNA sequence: TGCGCCAGCAGCCTGGGACTAGCGGAGAGGAATGAGCAGTTCTTC.

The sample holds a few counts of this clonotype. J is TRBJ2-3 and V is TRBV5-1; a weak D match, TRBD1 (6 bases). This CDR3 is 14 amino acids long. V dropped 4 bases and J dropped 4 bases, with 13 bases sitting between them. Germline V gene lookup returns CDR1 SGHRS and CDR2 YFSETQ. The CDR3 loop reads CASSPRDISDTQYF. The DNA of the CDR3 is TGCGCCAGCAGCCCAAGGGACATCTCAGATACGCAGTATTTT.

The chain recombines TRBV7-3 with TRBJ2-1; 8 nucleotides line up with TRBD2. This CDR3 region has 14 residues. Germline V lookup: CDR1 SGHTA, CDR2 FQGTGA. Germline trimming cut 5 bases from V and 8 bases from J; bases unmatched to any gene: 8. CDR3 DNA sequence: TGTGCCAGCAGCCCTTATAGCGGGATCTATGAGCAGTTCTTC. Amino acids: CASSPYSGIYEQFF.

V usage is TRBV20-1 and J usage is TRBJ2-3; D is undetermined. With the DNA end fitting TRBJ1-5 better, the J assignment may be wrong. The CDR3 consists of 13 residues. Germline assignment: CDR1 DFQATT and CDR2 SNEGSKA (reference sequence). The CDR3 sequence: CSAQSGYTDTQHF. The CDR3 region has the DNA TGCAGTGCCCAGAGCGGATACACAGATACGCAGCATTTT.

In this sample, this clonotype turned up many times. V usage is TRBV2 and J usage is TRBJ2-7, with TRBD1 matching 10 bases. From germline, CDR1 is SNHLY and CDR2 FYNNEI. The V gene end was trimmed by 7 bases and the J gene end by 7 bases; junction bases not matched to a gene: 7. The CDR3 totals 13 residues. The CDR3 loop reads CASTRDRGGEQYF. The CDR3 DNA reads TGTGCCAGCACCCGGGACAGGGGAGGGGAGCAGTACTTC. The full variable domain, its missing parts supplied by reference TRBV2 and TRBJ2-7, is EPEVTQTPSHQVTQMGQEVILRCVPISNHLYFYWYRQILGQKVEFLVSFYNNEISEKSEIFDDQFSVERPDGSNFTLKIRSTKLEDSAMYFCASTRDRGGEQYFGPGTRLTVT.

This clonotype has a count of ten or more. CDR3 protein: CASSHHREDTEAFF. In DNA form, the CDR3 reads TGTGCCAGCAGCCATCACAGGGAGGACACTGAAGCTTTCTTT. The V gene is TRBV3-1, the J gene TRBJ1-1; a possible D gene is TRBD1 (6 bases). Germline-derived CDR1 and CDR2 are LGHDT and YNNKEL (reference sequence). Trimming cost V 3 bases and J 3 bases, with 11 bases left between them. The CDR3 totals 14 residues.

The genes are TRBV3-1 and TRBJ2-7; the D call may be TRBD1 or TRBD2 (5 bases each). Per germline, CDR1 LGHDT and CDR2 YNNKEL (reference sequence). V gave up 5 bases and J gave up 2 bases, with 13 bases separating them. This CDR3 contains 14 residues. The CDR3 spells CASSDRDGTYEQYF. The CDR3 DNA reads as TGTGCCAGCAGCGACCGGGACGGTACCTACGAGCAGTACTTC.

CDR3 DNA sequence: TGTGCCAGCAGCCAAGCCTGGAACGGGGCTGATGAGACCCAGTACTTC. Protein product: CASSQAWNGADETQYF. The chain carries TRBV3-1 and TRBJ2-5; either TRBD1 or TRBD2 may supply D (5 bases each). Germline CDR1 LGHDT, CDR2 YNNKEL (reference sequence). Trimming took off 1 base at V and 5 bases at J, with 17 bases between the two ends. This CDR3 is built from 16 residues.